The rows below give T cell receptor beta chains drawn from one sample of a study of shared clonotypes between healthy human individuals. Assay used: immunoSEQ multiplex PCR; TCRdb lists only in-frame clones, some missing. The table has 2 million to 2.5 million clones, over 85% seen once. The sequencing input was naive CD8+ T cells sorted from blood. The source is a man younger than 30 in good health. Each CDR3 is given with its conserved first and last residue. The D gene is left open where the match is weak. Rows may omit the clone size; those that give it use once, few, many or a size class.

CDR3 protein	CDR3 DNA	D gene	clone size	V gene	J gene
CASSVEGWDTDTQYF	TGTGCCAGCAGCGTAGAGGGGTGGGACACAGATACGCAGTATTTT	-	once	TRBV9	TRBJ2-3
CASSSWTGYEQYF	TGTGCCAGCAGCTCCTGGACCGGATACGAGCAGTACTTC	-	-	TRBV7-9	TRBJ2-7
CASSNPRAGTEAFF	TGTGCCAGTAGTAACCCCCGGGCAGGGACTGAAGCTTTCTTT	-	-	TRBV19	TRBJ1-1
CASSDLGEQYF	TGTGCCAGCAGTGACCTAGGGGAGCAGTACTTC	-	-	TRBV6-1	TRBJ2-7
CASSQTSGVTDTQYF	TGTGCCAGCAGTCAGACTAGCGGGGTCACAGATACGCAGTATTTT	TRBD2	-	TRBV27	TRBJ2-3
CASSLGAGATYEQYF	TGTGCCAGCAGCCTTGGGGCGGGAGCGACCTACGAGCAGTACTTC	TRBD2	-	TRBV7-2	TRBJ2-7
CASSVAGVEQFF	TGTGCCAGCAGCGTAGCCGGGGTCGAGCAGTTCTTC	-	-	TRBV9	TRBJ2-1
CASSLGTAGETQYF	TGTGCCAGCAGCTTGGGGACTGCTGGGGAGACCCAGTACTTC	-	once	TRBV13	TRBJ2-5
CASSLSTGFLSEAFF	TGTGCCAGCAGTTTATCAACAGGGTTTTTGTCTGAAGCTTTCTTT	-	-	TRBV27	TRBJ1-1
CASSFGGLSYEQYF	TGTGCCAGCAGCTTTGGGGGCCTCTCCTACGAGCAGTACTTC	-	-	TRBV11-2	TRBJ2-7
CASSSHSGEQYF	TGTGCCAGCAGCTCCCATAGTGGAGAGCAGTACTTC	-	-	TRBV9	TRBJ2-7
CASKWDLEAEETQYF	TGTGCCAGTAAATGGGACCTAGAAGCAGAAGAGACCCAGTACTTC	-	-	TRBV19	TRBJ2-5
CASTVGGDTGELFF	TGTGCCAGCACCGTAGGTGGGGATACCGGGGAGCTGTTTTTT	-	-	TRBV7-2	TRBJ2-2
CAWTSGGEETQYF	TGTGCCTGGACTAGCGGGGGGGAAGAGACCCAGTACTTC	TRBD2	-	TRBV30	TRBJ2-5